This T cell receptor beta chain is from a study of shared clonotypes between healthy human individuals. The authors distributed each subset's genomic DNA evenly over several immunoSEQ plates. Unsorted PBMC DNA underwent sequencing on ten immunoSEQ deep assay plates. Study processing details: For the immunoSEQ data, sequences were junction-only without quality scores, so filtering differed. Measured with immunoSEQ multiplex PCR; TCRdb has only the in-frame clones, and not every one. V, J and clone size are taken as reported in that table, and D and trimming were inferred from the DNA itself. The sample records 450,000 to 600,000 clones, around 80% being singletons. Looked up from germline, CDR1 is SNHLY and CDR2 is FYNNEI. V was trimmed by 8 bases and J by 2 bases, leaving 13 bases between them. This CDR3 is 14 amino acids long. Genomic DNA of unsorted samples came from some 91 million PBMCs.

The gene calls are TRBV2 and TRBJ1-5, with unresolved D. The material sequenced was PBMCs. The source of this sequence is a woman in her thirties or forties in good health. Some clones in this sample may be carry-over from other donors' samples. The CDR3 sequence: CASLLSRGNQPQHF. DNA of the CDR3: TGTGCCAGCCTACTCAGCAGAGGCAATCAGCCCCAGCATTTT.